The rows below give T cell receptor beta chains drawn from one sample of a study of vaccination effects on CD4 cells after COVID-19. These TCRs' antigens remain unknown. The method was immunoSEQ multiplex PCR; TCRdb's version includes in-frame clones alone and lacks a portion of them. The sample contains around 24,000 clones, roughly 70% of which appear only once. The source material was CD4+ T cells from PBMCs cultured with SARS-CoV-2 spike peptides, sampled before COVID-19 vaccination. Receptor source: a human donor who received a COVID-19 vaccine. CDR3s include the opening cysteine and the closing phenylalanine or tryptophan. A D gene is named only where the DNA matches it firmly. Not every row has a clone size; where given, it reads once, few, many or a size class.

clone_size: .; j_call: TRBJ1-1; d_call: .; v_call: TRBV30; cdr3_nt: TGTGCCTGGAGTAGGTGGACTGAAGCTTTCTTT; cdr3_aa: CAWSRWTEAFF
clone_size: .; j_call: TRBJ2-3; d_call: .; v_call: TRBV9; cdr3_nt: TGTGCCAGCAGCGTAGGGTTGATTAGCGGATTAGATACGCAGTATTTT; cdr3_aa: CASSVGLISGLDTQYF
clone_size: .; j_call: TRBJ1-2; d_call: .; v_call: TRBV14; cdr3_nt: TGTGCCAGCAGCCAGGACGACTACTATGGCTACACCTTC; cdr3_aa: CASSQDDYYGYTF
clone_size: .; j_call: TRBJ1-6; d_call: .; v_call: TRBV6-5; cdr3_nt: TGTGCCAGCAGCTTGCAGGGTCCCTATAATTCACCCCTCCACTTT; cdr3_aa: CASSLQGPYNSPLHF
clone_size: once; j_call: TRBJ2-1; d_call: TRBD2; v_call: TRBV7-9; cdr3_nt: TGTGCCAGCAGACCCAGGACTAGCGGGAGAGGACTTTACAATGAGCAGTTCTTC; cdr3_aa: CASRPRTSGRGLYNEQFF
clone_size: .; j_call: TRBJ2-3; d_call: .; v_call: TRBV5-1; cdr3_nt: TGCGCCAGCAGCTTGGCCGGCAACACAGATACGCAGTATTTT; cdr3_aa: CASSLAGNTDTQYF
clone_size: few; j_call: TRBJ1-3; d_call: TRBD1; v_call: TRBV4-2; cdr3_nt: TGTGCCAGCAGCCGAGACCTGGGACAGCTTCCCTCTGGAAACACCATATATTTT; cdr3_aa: CASSRDLGQLPSGNTIYF
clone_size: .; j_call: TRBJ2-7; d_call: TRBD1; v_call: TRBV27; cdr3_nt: TGTGCCAGCAGCTACCGACAGGGGGCCTACGAGCAGTACTTC; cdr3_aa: CASSYRQGAYEQYF
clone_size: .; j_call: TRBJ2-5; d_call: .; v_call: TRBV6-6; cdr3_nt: TGTGCCAGCAGTCGACCGGGACCCCAAGAGACCCAGTACTTC; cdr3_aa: CASSRPGPQETQYF
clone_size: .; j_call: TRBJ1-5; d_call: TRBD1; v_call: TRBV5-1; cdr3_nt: TGCGCCAGCAGCTCCGGGACAGGGTCTCAGCCCCAGCATTTT; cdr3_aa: CASSSGTGSQPQHF
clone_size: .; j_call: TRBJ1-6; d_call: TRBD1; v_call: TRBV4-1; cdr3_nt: TGCGCCAGCAGCCAAGTCTTCCCCTCCGCAGGGGGGCGGTCACCCCTCCACTTT; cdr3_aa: CASSQVFPSAGGRSPLHF
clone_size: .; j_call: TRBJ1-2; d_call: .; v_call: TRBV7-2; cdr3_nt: TGTGCCAGCAGCTTAGCTGGGAATTCGGGCTACACCTTC; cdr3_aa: CASSLAGNSGYTF
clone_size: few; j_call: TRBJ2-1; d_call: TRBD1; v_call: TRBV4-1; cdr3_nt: TGCGCCAGCAGCCAATATTACCGACAGGGGGCGAAAAATGAGCAGTTCTTC; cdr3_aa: CASSQYYRQGAKNEQFF
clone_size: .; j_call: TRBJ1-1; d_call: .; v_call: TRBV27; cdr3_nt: TGTGCCAGCCGACGAATAGGGACTCTTAGCGAAGCTTTCTTT; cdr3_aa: CASRRIGTLSEAFF
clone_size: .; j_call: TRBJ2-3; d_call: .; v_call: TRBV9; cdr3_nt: TGTGCCAGCAGCGTAGAGGCAGATACGCAGTATTTT; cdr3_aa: CASSVEADTQYF
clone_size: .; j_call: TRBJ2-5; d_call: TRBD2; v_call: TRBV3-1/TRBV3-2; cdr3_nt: TGTGCCAGCAGCCATAGAGGACTAGGAGAGACCCAGTACTTC; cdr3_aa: CASSHRGLGETQYF
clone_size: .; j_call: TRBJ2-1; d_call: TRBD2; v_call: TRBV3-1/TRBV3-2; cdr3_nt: TGTGCCAGCAGCCAACTGCCATGGGGAGGGACTAGTGGCAATGAGCAGTTCTTC; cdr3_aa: CASSQLPWGGTSGNEQFF
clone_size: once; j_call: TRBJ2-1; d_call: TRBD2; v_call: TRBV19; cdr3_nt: TGTGCCAGTACCACCGCCGGGTGGGCGGGAGGGAGGGTTGGGTACAATGAGCAGTTCTTC; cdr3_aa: CASTTAGWAGGRVGYNEQFF
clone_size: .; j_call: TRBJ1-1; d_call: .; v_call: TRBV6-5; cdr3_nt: TGTGCCAGCACCACCAGGGGTGGCGGCACTGAAGCTTTCTTT; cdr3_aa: CASTTRGGGTEAFF
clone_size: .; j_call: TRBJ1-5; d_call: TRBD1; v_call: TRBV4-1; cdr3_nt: TGCGCCAGCAGCCGGGAGCGGGACAGCAATCCGCCCCAGCATTTT; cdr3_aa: CASSRERDSNPPQHF
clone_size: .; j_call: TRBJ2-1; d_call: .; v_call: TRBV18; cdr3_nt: TGTGCCAGCTCAGCTCGGAGGGAGCTCTCCTACAATGAGCAGTTCTTC; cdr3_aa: CASSARRELSYNEQFF
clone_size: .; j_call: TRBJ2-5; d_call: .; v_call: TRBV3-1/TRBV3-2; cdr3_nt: TGTGCCAGCAGCCGGACCCTTCCCCAAGAGACCCAGTACTTC; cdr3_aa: CASSRTLPQETQYF